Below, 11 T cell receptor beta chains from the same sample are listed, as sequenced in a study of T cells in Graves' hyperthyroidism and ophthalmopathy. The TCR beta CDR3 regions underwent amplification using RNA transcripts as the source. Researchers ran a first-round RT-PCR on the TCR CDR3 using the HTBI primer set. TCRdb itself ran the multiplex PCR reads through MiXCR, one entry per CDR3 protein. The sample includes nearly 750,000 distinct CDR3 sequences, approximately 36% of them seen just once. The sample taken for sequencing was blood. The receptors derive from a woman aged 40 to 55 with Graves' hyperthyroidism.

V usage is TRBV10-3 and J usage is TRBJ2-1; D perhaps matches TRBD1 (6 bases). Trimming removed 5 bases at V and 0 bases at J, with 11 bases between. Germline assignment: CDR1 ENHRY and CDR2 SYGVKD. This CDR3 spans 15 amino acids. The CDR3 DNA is TGTGCCATCAGTCTACAGGGATCCTCCTACAATGAGCAGTTCTTC. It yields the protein CAISLQGSSYNEQFF.

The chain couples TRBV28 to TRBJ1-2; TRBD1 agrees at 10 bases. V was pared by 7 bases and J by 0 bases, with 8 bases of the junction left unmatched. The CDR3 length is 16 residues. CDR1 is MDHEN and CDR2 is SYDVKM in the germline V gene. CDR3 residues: CASNRDRGRTNYGYTF. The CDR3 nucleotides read TGTGCCAGCAATCGGGACAGGGGTAGAACTAACTATGGCTACACCTTC.

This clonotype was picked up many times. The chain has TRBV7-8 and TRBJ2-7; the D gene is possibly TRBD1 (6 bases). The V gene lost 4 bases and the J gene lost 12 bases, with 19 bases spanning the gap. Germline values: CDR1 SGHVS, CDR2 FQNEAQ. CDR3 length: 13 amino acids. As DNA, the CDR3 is TGTGCCAGCAGCTGGCAGGACAGCACCAAATCGTACTTC. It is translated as CASSWQDSTKSYF.

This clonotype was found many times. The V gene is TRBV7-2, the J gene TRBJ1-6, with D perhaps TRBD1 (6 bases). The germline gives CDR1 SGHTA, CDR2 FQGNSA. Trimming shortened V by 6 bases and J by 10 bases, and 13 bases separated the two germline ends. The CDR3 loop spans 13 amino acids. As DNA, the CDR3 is TGTGCCAGCAGTAGGGGGTTTGACTCACCCCTCCACTTT. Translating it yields CASSRGFDSPLHF.

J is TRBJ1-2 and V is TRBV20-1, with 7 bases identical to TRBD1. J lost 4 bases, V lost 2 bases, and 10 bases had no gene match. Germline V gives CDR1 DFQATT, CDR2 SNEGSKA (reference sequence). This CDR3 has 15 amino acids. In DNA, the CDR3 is TGCAGTGCTAGAACCTTTCAGGACAGGTCCTATGGCTACACCTTC. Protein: CSARTFQDRSYGYTF.

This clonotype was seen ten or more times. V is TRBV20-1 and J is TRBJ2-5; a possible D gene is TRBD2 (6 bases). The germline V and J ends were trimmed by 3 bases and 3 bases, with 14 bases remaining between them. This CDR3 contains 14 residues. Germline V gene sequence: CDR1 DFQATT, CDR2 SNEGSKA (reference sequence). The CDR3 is CSASTSGGKETQYF. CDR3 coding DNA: TGCAGTGCTAGTACCAGTGGGGGGAAAGAGACCCAGTACTTC.

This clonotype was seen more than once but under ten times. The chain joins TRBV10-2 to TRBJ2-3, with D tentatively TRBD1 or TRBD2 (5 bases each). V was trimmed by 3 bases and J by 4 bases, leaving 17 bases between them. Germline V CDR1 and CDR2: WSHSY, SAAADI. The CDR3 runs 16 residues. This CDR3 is CASSEGSTGMADTQYF. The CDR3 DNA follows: TGCGCCAGCAGTGAAGGGAGTACAGGAATGGCAGATACGCAGTATTTT.

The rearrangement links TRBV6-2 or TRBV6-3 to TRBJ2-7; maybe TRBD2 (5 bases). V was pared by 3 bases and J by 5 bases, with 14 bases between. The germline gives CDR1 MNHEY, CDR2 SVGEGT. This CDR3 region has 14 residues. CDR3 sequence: CASSYGGLGHEQYF. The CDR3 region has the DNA TGTGCCAGCAGTTATGGAGGACTTGGCCACGAGCAGTACTTC.

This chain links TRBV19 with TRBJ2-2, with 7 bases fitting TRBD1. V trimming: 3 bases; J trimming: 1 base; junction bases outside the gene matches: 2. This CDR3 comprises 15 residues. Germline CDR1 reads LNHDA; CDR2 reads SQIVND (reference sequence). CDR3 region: CASSMTGLNTGELFF. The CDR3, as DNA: TGTGCCAGTAGTATGACAGGGCTGAACACCGGGGAGCTGTTTTTT.

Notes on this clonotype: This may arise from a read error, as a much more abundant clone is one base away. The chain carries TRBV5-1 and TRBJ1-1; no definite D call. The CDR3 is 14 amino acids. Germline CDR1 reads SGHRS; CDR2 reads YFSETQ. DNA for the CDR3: TGCGCCAGCAGCTTGGGCCCCCGGGTTACTGAAGCTCTCTTT. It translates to CASSLGPRVTEALF.

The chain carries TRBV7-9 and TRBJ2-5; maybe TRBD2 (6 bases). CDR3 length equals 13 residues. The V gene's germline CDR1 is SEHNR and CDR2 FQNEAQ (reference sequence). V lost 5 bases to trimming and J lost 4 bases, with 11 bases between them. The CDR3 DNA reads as TGTGCCAGCAGCGGGAGGACGGGAGAGACCCAGTACTTC. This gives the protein CASSGRTGETQYF.